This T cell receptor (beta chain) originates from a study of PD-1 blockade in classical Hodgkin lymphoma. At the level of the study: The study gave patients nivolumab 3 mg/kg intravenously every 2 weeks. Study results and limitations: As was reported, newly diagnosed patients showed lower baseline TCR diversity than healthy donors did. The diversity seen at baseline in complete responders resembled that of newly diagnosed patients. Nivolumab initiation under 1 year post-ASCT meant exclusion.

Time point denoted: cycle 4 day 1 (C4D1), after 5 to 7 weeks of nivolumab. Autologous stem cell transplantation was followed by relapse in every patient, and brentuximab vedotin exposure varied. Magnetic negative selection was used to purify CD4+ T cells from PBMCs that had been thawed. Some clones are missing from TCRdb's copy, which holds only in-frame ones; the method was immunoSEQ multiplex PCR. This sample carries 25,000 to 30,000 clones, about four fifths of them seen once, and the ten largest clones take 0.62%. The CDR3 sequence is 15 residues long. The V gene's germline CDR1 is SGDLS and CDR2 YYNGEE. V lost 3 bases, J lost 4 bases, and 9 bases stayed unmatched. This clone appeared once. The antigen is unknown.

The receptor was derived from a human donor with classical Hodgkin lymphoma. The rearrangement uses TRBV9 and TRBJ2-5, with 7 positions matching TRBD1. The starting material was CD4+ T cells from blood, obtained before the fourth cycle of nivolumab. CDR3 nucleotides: TGTGCCAGCAGCGCAACAGGGGCATTGGGAGAGACCCAGTACTTC. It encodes CASSATGALGETQYF.